This entry describes one T cell receptor beta chain. Antigen specificity is unknown. RNA extraction was followed by reverse transcription into cDNA, which acted as the sequencing template. The protocol was immunoSEQ multiplex PCR, while the TCRdb copy is restricted to in-frame clones and leaves out a portion. This sample has roughly 190,000 clones, with around 60% found just once. The CDR3 spans 14 residues. Trimming cost V 4 bases and J 5 bases, with 14 bases left between them. CDR1 and CDR2 (germline): MGHRA, YSYEKL. Treatment meaning: oral pan-JAK inhibitor, 5-10 mg twice daily. CD4+ and CD8+ T cells were sorted from PBMCs. This specimen belongs to a study of CD8+ T cells in alopecia areata. Study context: At a dose of 5 to 10 mg twice daily, oral tofacitinib was given to treated patients. Scoring treated patients' severity relied on the percentage of scalp area affected. Study-wide results and limits: For baseline CD8+ expansion, any link to response stays uncertain with one nonresponder.

The starting material was CD4+ T cells sorted from blood, obtained at week 4, from a patient treated with tofacitinib. The clonotype comes from a human donor with alopecia areata. V gene TRBV4-1 combines with J gene TRBJ1-2; possible D gene TRBD1, 6 bases. CDR3 sequence (DNA): TGCGCCAGCAGCCGTCCGGGACAAGGATATGGCTACACCTTC. Amino acids: CASSRPGQGYGYTF.